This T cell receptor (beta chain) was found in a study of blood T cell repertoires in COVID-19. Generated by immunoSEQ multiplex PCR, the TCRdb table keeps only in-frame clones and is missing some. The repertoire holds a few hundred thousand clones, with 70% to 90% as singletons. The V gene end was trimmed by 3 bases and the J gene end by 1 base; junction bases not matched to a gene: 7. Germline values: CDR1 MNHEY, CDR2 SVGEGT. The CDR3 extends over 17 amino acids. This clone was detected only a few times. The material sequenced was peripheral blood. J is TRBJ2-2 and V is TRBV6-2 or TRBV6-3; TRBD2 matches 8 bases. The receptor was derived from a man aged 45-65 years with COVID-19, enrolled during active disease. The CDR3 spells CASSYPRGGRNTGELFF. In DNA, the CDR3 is TGTGCCAGCAGTTATCCTCGGGGGGGCCGGAACACCGGGGAGCTGTTTTTT.